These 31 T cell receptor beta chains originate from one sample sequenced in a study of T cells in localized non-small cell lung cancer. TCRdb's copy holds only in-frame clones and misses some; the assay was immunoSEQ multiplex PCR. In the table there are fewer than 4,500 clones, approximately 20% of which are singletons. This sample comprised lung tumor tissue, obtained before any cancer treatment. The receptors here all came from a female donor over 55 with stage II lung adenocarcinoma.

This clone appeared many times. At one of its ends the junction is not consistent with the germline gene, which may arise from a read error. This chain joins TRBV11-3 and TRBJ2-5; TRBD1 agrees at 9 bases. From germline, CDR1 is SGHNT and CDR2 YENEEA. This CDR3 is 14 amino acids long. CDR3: CASSADRGVETQYF. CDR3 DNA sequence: TGTGCTAGCAGCGCGGACAGGGGCGTCGAGACCCAGTACTTC. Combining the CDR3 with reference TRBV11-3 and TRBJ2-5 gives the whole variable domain EAGVVQSPRYKIIEKKQPVAFWCNPISGHNTLYWYLQNLGQGPELLIRYENEEAVDDSQLPKDRFSAERLKGVDSTLKIQPAELGDSAVYLCASSADRGVETQYFGPGTRLLVL.

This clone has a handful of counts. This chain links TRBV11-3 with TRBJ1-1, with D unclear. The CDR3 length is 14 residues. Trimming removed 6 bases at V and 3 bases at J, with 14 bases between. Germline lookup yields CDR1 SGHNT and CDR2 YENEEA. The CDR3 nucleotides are TGTGCCAGCAGACGGGGTAAGGAGGACACTGAAGCTTTCTTT. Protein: CASRRGKEDTEAFF.

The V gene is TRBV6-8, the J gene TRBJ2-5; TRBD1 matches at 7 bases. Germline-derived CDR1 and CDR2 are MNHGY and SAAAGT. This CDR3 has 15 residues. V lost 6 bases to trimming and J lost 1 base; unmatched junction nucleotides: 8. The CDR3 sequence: CASRRQGGSQETQYF. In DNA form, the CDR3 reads TGTGCCAGCAGAAGACAGGGTGGGTCCCAAGAGACCCAGTACTTC.

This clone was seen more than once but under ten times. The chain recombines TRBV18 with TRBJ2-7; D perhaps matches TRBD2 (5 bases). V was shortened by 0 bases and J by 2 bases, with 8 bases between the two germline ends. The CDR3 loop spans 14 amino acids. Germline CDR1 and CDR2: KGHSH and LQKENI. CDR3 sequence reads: CASSPPGSPYEQYF. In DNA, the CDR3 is TGTGCCAGCTCACCACCGGGGAGCCCCTACGAGCAGTACTTC.

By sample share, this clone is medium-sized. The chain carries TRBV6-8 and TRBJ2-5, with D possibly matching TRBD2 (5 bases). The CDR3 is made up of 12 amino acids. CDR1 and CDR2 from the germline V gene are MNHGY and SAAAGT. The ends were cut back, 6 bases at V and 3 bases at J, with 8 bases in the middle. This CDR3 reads CASRSGEETQYF. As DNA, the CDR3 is TGTGCCAGCAGGAGCGGAGAAGAGACCCAGTACTTC.

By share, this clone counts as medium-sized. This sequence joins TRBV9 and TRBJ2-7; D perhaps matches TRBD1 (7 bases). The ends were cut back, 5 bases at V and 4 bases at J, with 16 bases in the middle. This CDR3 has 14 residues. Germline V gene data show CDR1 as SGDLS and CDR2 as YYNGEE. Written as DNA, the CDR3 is TGTGCCAGCAGTTCCGCGCAGGGGGGTTACGAGCAGTACTTC. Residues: CASSSAQGGYEQYF. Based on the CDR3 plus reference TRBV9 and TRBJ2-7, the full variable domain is DSGVTQTPKHLITATGQRVTLRCSPRSGDLSVYWYQQSLDQGLQFLIQYYNGEERAKGNILERFSAQQFPDLHSELNLSSLELGDSALYFCASSSAQGGYEQYFGPGTRLTVT.

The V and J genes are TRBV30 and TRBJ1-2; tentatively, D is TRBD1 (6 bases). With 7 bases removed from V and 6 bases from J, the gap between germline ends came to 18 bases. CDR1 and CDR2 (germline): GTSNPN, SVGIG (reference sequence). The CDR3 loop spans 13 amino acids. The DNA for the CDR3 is TGTGCCTCCGGGACACTTGAAGGGGATGGCTACACCTTC. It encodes CASGTLEGDGYTF.

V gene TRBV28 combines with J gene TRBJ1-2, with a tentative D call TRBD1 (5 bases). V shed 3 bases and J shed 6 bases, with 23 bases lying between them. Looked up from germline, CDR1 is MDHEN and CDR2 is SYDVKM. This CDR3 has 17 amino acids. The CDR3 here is CASSLPRVPTDSNGYTF. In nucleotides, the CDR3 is TGTGCCAGCAGTTTGCCCAGGGTCCCCACTGACTCCAATGGCTACACCTTC.

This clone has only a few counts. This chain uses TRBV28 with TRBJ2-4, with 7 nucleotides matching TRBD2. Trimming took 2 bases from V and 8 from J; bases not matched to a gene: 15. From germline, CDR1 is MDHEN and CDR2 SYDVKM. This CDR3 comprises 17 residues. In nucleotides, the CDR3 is TGTGCCAGCAGTTTACACGCAGGGTGGACTAGTTTTGACATTCAGTACTTC. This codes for CASSLHAGWTSFDIQYF.

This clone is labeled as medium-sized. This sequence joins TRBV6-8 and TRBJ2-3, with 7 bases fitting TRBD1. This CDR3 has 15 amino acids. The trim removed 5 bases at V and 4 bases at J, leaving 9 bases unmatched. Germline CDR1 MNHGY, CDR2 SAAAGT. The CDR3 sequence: CASSINRGNADTQYF. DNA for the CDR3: TGTGCCAGCAGTATAAACAGGGGAAACGCAGATACGCAGTATTTT.

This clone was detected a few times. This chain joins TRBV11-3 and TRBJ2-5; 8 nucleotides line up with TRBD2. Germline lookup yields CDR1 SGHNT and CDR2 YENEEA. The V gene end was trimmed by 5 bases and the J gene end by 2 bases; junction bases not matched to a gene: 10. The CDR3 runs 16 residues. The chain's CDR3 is CASSGSGLGTQETQYF. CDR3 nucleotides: TGTGCCAGCAGCGGATCGGGACTAGGGACACAAGAGACCCAGTACTTC.

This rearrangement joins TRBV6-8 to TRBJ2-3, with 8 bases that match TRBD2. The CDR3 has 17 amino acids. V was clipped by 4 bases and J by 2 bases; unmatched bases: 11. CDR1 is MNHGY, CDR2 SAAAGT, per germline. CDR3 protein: CASSSSRYSGITDTQYF. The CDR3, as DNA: TGTGCCAGCAGTTCCTCTAGGTATAGCGGGATCACAGATACGCAGTATTTT.

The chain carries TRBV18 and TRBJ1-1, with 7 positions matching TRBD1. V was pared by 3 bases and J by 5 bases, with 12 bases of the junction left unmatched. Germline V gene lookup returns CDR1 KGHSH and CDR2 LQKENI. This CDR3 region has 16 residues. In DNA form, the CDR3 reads TGTGCCAGCTCACCCCCGACAGGGACGGGTCGTACTGAAGCTTTCTTT. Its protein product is CASSPPTGTGRTEAFF.

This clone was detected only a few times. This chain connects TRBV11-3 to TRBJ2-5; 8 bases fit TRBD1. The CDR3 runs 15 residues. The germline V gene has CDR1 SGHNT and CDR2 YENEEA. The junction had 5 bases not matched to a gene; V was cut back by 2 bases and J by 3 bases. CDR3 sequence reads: CASSLREDREETQYF. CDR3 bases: TGTGCCAGCAGCTTAAGGGAGGACAGGGAAGAGACCCAGTACTTC.

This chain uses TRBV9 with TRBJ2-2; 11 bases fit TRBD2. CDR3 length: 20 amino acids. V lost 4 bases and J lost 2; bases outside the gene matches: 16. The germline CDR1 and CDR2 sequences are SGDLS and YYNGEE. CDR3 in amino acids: CASSLKLAGDEWENTGELFF. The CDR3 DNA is TGTGCCAGCAGCTTAAAACTAGCGGGAGACGAGTGGGAAAACACCGGGGAGCTGTTTTTT.

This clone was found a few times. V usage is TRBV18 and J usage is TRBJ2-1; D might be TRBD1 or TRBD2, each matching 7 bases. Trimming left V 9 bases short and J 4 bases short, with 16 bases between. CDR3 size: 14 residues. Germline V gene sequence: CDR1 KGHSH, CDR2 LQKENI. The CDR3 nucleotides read TGTGCCAGTAAGCGGGACAGATCTTACAATGAGCAGTTCTTC. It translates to CASKRDRSYNEQFF.

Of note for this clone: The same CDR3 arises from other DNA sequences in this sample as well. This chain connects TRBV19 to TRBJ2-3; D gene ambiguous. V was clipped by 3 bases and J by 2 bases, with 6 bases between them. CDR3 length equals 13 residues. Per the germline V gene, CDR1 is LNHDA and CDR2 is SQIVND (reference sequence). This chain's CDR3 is CASSILPTDTQYF. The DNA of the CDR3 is TGTGCCAGTAGTATTCTCCCCACAGATACGCAGTATTTT.

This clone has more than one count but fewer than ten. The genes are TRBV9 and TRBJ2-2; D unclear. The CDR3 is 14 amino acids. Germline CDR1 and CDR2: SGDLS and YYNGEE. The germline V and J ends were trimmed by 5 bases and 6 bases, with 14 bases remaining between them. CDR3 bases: TGTGCCAGCAGTGGGATCGGGCACGCCGGGGAGCTGTTTTTT. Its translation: CASSGIGHAGELFF. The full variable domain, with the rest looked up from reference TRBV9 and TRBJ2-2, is DSGVTQTPKHLITATGQRVTLRCSPRSGDLSVYWYQQSLDQGLQFLIQYYNGEERAKGNILERFSAQQFPDLHSELNLSSLELGDSALYFCASSGIGHAGELFFGEGSRLTVL.

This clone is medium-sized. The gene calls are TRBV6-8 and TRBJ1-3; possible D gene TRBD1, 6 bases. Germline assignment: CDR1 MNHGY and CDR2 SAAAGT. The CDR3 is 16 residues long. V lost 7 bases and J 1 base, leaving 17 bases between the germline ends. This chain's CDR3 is CASTPGHMTSGNTIYF. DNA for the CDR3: TGTGCCAGCACCCCGGGACACATGACATCTGGAAACACCATATATTTT.

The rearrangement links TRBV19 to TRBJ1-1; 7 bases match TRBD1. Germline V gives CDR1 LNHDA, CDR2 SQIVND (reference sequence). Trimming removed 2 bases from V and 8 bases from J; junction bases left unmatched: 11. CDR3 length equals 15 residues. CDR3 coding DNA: TGTGCCAGTAGTATACGGGACAGCCTCGGAAGAGAAGCTTTCTTT. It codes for CASSIRDSLGREAFF.

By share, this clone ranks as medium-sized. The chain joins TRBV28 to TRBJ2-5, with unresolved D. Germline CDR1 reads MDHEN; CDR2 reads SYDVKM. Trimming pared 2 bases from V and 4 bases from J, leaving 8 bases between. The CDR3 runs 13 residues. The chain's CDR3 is CASSLMAPETQYF. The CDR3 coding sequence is TGTGCCAGCAGTTTAATGGCCCCAGAGACCCAGTACTTC.

The CDR3 region has the DNA TGTGCCAGCAGTTTATCCCCCTCCTACGAGCAGTACTTC. It translates to CASSLSPSYEQYF. V and J are TRBV28 and TRBJ2-7; no definite D call. The CDR3 spans 13 residues. Trimming removed 1 base from V and 0 bases from J, with 4 bases in between. The germline V gene encodes CDR1 MDHEN and CDR2 SYDVKM.

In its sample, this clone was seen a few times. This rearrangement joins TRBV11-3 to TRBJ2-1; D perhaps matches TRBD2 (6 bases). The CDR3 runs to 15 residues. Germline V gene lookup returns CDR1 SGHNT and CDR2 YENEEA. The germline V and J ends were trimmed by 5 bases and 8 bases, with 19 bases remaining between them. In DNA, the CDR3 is TGTGCCAGCAGCCTCACGGGAGTTGGGTTCTATGAGCAGTTCTTC. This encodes CASSLTGVGFYEQFF. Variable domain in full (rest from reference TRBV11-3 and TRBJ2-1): EAGVVQSPRYKIIEKKQPVAFWCNPISGHNTLYWYLQNLGQGPELLIRYENEEAVDDSQLPKDRFSAERLKGVDSTLKIQPAELGDSAVYLCASSLTGVGFYEQFFGPGTRLTVL.

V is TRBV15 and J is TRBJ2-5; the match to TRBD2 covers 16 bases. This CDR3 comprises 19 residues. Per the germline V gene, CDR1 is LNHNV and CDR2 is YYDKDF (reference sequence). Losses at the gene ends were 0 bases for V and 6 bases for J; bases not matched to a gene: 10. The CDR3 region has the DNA TGTGCCACCAGCAGAGAATATGGGGGACTAGCGGGAGGGTTGCAGACCCAGTACTTC. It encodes CATSREYGGLAGGLQTQYF.

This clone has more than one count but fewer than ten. The CDR3 DNA is TGTGCCAGCAGTCAACGCGCGGGGGCTAATGAAAAACTGTTTTTT. Protein product: CASSQRAGANEKLFF. The V gene is TRBV16, the J gene TRBJ1-4, with a weak D call TRBD1 (5 bases). The germline V gene has CDR1 KGHSY and CDR2 FQNENV. V lost 6 bases, J lost 3 bases, and 14 bases lay in between. The CDR3 totals 15 residues.

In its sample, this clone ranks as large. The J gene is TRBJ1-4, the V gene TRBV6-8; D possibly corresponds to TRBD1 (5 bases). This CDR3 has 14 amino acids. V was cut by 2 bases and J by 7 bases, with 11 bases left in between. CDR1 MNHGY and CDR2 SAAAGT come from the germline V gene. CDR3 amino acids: CASSYRRGGEKLFF. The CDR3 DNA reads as TGTGCCAGCAGTTACAGAAGGGGAGGTGAAAAACTGTTTTTT.

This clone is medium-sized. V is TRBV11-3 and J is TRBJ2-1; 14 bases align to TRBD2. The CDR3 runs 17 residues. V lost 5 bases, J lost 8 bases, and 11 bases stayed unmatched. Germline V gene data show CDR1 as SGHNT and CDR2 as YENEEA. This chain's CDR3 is CASSPKRLAGGRDEQFF. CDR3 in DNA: TGTGCCAGCAGCCCCAAACGACTAGCGGGAGGGAGGGATGAGCAGTTCTTC. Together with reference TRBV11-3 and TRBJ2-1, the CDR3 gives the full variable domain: EAGVVQSPRYKIIEKKQPVAFWCNPISGHNTLYWYLQNLGQGPELLIRYENEEAVDDSQLPKDRFSAERLKGVDSTLKIQPAELGDSAVYLCASSPKRLAGGRDEQFFGPGTRLTVL.

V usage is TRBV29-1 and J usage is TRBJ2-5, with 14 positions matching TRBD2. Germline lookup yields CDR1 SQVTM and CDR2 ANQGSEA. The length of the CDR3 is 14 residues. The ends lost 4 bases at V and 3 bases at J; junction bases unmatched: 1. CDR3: CSVVGLAGEETQYF. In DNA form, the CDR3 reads TGCAGCGTTGTGGGACTAGCGGGGGAAGAGACCCAGTACTTC.

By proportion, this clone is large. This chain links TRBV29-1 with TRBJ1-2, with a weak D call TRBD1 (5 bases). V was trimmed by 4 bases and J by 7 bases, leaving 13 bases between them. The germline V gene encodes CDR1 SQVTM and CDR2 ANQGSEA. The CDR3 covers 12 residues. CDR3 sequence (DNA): TGCAGCGTTGGGTCCGGTCAGGGTGGCTACACCTTC. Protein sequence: CSVGSGQGGYTF.

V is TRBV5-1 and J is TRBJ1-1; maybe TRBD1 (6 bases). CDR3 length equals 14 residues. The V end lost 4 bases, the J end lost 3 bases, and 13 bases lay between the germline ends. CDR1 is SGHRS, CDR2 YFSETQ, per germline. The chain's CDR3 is CASSPEGGDTEAFF. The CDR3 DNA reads TGCGCCAGCAGCCCAGAAGGGGGTGACACTGAAGCTTTCTTT. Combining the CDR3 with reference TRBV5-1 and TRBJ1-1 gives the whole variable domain KAGVTQTPRYLIKTRGQQVTLSCSPISGHRSVSWYQQTPGQGLQFLFEYFSETQRNKGNFPGRFSGRQFSNSRSEMNVSTLELGDSALYLCASSPEGGDTEAFFGQGTRLTVV.

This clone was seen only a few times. The CDR3 DNA is TGCGCCAGCAGCTTGGCCCTAGTTGCCGGGGAGCTGTTTTTT. Its translation is CASSLALVAGELFF. The chain couples TRBV5-1 to TRBJ2-2; the D is unclear. The V and J ends lost 0 bases and 6 bases respectively, with 9 bases between them. This CDR3 region has 14 residues. In germline, CDR1 is SGHRS, CDR2 YFSETQ.